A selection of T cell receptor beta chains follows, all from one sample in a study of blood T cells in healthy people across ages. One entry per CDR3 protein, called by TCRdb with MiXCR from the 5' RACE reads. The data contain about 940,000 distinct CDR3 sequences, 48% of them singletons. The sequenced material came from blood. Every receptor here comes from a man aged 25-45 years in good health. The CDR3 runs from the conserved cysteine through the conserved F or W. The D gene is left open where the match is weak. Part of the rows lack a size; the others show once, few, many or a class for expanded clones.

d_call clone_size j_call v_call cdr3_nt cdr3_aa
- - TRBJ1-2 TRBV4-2 TGTGCCAGCAGCCAACGGACAGAGAGAAACTATGGCTACACCTTC CASSQRTERNYGYTF
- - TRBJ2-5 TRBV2 TGTGCCAGCAGTGAGGGGTATTACGGGCAGTACTTC CASSEGYYGQYF
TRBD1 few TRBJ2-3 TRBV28 TGTGCCAGCGGCGGACAGGGGGGTCAAGATACGCAGTATTTT CASGGQGGQDTQYF
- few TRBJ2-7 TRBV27 TGTGCCAGCAGCCGCAAGGGAGGAGAATTATACGAGCAGTACTTC CASSRKGGELYEQYF
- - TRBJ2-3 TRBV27 TGTGCCAGCAGTCCATGGACAGGGAGGGCAGATACGCAGTATTTT CASSPWTGRADTQYF
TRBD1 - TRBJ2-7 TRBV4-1 TGCGCCAGCAGCCAAGGGACAGGGTATCGTGAGCAGTACTTC CASSQGTGYREQYF
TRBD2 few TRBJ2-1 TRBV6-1 TGTGCCAGCAGGGGACTAGTTGTCAATGAGCAGTTCTTC CASRGLVVNEQFF
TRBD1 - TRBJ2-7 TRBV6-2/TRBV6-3 TGTGCCAGCAGCCGGGGACAGGTCCGCTCCTACGAGCAGTACTTC CASSRGQVRSYEQYF
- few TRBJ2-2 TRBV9 TGTGCCAGCAGCGTAGAACTAGAACCGAACACCGGGGAGCTGTTTTTT CASSVELEPNTGELFF
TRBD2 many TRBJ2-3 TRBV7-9 TGTGCCAGCAGCTTAGACCCCATAAGCGGGGGGGCCAAAGATACGCAGTATTTT CASSLDPISGGAKDTQYF
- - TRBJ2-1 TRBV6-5 TGTGCCAGCACCAAGACAGGCAATGAGCAGTTCTTC CASTKTGNEQFF
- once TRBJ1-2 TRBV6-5 TGTGCCAGCAGTTACTCGCCGCCCAGGGGTCGGGGCTACACCTTC CASSYSPPRGRGYTF
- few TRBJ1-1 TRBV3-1 TGTGCCGTAGACGGGGGAGGGAACACTGAAGCTTTCTTT CAVDGGGNTEAFF
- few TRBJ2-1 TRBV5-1 TGCGCCAGCAGCTTGGAAGTCAGCTCCTACAATGAGCAGTTCTTC CASSLEVSSYNEQFF
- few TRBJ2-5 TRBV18 TGTGCTAGCAGCCCCTCTCGAGAGACCCAGTACTTC CASSPSRETQYF
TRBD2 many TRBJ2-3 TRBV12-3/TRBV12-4 TGTGCCAGCAGCAAGGGCCTAGCGGGGGCTTCCCCAGATACGCAGTATTTT CASSKGLAGASPDTQYF
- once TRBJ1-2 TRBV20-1 TGCAGTGCTAGCATTCCCGCAGGAGTATATGGCTACACCTTC CSASIPAGVYGYTF
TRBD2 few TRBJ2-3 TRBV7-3 TGTGCCAGCAGCTCGCGCGGGGGGGCCGGAGATACGCAGTATTTT CASSSRGGAGDTQYF
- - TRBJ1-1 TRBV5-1 TGCGCCAGCAGCTTGGGAGCGGGACGGGTGAACACTGAAGCTTTCTTT CASSLGAGRVNTEAFF
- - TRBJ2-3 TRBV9 TGTGCCAGCAGCGTTAGGGGGAAGAGCACAGATACGCAGTATTTT CASSVRGKSTDTQYF
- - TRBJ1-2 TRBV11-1 TGTGCCAGCACAGGCTTCTATGGCTACACCTTC CASTGFYGYTF
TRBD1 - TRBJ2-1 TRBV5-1 TGCGCCAGCAGCTCCGGTGGGGGACAGGGTGGCAATGAGCAGTTCTTC CASSSGGGQGGNEQFF